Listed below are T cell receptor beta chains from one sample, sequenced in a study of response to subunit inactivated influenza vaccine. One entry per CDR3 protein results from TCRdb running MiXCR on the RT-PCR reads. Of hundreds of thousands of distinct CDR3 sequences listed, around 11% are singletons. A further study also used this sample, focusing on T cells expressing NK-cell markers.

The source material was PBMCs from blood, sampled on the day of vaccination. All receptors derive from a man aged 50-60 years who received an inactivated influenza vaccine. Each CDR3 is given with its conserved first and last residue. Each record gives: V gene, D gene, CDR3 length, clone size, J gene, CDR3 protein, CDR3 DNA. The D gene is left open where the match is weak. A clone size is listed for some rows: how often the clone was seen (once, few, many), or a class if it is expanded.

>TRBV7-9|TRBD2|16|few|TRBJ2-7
CASSYSGSPGGYEQYF
TGTGCCAGCAGCTACAGCGGGAGCCCGGGAGGCTACGAGCAGTACTTC
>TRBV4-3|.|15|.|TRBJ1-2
CASSQDGLLPGGYTF
TGCGCCAGCAGCCAAGACGGGCTATTACCAGGTGGCTACACCTTC
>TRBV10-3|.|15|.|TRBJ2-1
CAISEAGIGGNEQFF
TGTGCCATCAGTGAGGCAGGGATAGGAGGGAATGAGCAGTTCTTC
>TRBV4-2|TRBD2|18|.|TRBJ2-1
CASSQRTTGTSGYNEQFF
TGTGCCAGCAGCCAAAGGACGACCGGGACTAGCGGGTACAATGAGCAGTTCTTC
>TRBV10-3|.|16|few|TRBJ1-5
CAISESTAKGDQPQHF
TGTGCCATCAGTGAGTCGACGGCCAAAGGGGATCAGCCCCAGCATTTT
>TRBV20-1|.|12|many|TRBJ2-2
CSARGDTGELFF
TGCAGTGCTAGGGGGGACACCGGGGAGCTGTTTTTT
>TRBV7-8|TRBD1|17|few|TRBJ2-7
CASSLAIWDRRSYEQYF
TGTGCCAGCAGCTTAGCGATCTGGGACAGGCGCTCCTACGAGCAGTACTTC
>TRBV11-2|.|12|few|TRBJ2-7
CASRHGTYEQYF
TGTGCCAGCAGGCATGGTACCTACGAGCAGTACTTC
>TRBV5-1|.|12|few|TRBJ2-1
CASSFGKDEQFF
TGCGCCAGCAGCTTTGGGAAGGATGAGCAGTTCTTC
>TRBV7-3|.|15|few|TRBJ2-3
CASSNTGANTDTQYF
TGTGCCAGCAGCAATACCGGGGCGAACACAGATACGCAGTATTTT
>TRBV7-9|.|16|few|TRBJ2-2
CASTLGLAFNTGELFF
TGTGCCAGCACCTTAGGTCTGGCCTTTAACACCGGGGAGCTGTTTTTT
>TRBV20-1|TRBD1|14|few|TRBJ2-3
CSASETGGTDTQYF
TGCAGTGCTAGTGAGACAGGGGGCACAGATACGCAGTATTTT
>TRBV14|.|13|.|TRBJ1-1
CASSPQRGVEAFF
TGTGCCAGCAGCCCCCAAAGGGGGGTTGAAGCTTTCTTT
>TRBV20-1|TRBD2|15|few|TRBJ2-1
CSARKLAGGQNEQFF
TGCAGTGCTAGGAAACTAGCGGGGGGGCAAAATGAGCAGTTCTTC
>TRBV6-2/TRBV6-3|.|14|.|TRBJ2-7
CASSYRDTFYEQYF
TGTGCCAGCAGTTACCGGGACACCTTCTACGAGCAGTACTTC
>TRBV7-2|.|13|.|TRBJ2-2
CASSSGRVGELFF
TGTGCCAGCAGCTCAGGGCGCGTCGGGGAGCTGTTTTTT
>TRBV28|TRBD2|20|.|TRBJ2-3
CASSSIRLSASGGAADTQYF
TGTGCCAGCAGTTCCATCCGTTTATCAGCTAGCGGGGGGGCGGCAGATACGCAGTATTTT
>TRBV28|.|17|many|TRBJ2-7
CASSLFHLRSVPYEQYF
TGTGCCAGCAGTTTGTTCCATCTCCGGTCTGTTCCCTACGAGCAGTACTTC
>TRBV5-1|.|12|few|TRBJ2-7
CASSLTGMEQYF
TGCGCCAGCAGCTTAACAGGGATGGAGCAGTACTTC
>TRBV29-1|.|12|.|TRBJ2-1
CSVRGGLGEQFF
TGCAGCGTCCGGGGAGGTTTGGGTGAGCAGTTCTTC